This note documents a single T cell receptor beta chain sequence. This specimen comes from a study of blood T cell repertoires in COVID-19. Study-level background: There were acute and convalescent COVID-19 samples, and they came from the United States, Italy and Spain.

V shed 0 bases, J shed 2 bases, and the junction held 14 bases outside the gene matches. This CDR3 spans 19 amino acids. The germline V gene encodes CDR1 SGHRS and CDR2 YFSETQ. Original processing notes: Amplification from reference gene primers served as the basis for estimated nucleated cell counts. Profiled with immunoSEQ multiplex PCR; TCRdb holds only in-frame clones, not every one. V, J and clone size are taken as reported in that table, and D and trimming were inferred from the DNA itself. The sample carries 200,000 to 250,000 clones, under 90% recorded once. Input material: PBMCs or T cells enriched from blood (not recorded which). The clonotype comes from a woman between 50 and 59 years old with acute COVID-19. V is TRBV5-1 and J is TRBJ2-3; 8 nucleotides align to TRBD1. In DNA form, the CDR3 reads TGCGCCAGCAGCTTGGCCAGGCAGGGGGCGGCCCTCTACACAGATACGCAGTATTTT. This codes for CASSLARQGAALYTDTQYF.